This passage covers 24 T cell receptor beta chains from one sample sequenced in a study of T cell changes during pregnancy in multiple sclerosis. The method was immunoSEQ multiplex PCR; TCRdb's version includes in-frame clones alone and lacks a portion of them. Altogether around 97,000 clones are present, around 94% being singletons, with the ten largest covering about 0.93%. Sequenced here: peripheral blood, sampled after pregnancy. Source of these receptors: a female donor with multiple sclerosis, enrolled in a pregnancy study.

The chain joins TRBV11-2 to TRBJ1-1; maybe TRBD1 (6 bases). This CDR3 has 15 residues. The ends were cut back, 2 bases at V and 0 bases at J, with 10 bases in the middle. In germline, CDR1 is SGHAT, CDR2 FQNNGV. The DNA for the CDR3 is TGTGCCAGCAGCTTACAAGGACAGATGAACACTGAAGCTTTCTTT. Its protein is CASSLQGQMNTEAFF.

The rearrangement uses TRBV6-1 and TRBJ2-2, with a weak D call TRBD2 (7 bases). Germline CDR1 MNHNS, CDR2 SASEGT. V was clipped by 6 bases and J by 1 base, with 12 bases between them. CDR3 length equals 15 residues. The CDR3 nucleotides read TGTGCCAGCAGGGGGGGCGGGGGGAACACCGGGGAGCTGTTTTTT. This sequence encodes CASRGGGGNTGELFF.

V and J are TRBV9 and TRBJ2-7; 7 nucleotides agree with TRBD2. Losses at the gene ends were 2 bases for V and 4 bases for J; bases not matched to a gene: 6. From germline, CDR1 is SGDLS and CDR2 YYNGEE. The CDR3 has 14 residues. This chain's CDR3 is CASSVGLAEYEQYF. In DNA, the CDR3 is TGTGCCAGCAGCGTCGGCCTAGCGGAGTACGAGCAGTACTTC.

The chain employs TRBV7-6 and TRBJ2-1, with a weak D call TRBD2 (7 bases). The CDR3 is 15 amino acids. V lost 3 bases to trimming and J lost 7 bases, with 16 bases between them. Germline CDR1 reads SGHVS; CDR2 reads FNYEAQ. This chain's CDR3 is CASSLRAGAINEQFF. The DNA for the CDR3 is TGTGCCAGCAGCTTGCGGGCGGGGGCTATTAATGAGCAGTTCTTC. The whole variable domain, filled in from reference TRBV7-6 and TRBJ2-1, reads GAGVSQSPRYKVTKRGQDVALRCDPISGHVSLYWYRQALGQGPEFLTYFNYEAQQDKSGLPNDRFSAERPEGSISTLTIQRTEQRDSAMYRCASSLRAGAINEQFFGPGTRLTVL.

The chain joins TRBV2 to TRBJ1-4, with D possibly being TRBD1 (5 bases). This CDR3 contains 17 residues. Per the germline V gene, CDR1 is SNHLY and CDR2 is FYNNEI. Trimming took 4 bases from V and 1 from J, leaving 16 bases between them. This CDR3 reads CASSGGGAFRTNEKLFF. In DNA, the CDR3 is TGTGCCAGCAGTGGTGGAGGGGCTTTTCGAACTAATGAAAAACTGTTTTTT.

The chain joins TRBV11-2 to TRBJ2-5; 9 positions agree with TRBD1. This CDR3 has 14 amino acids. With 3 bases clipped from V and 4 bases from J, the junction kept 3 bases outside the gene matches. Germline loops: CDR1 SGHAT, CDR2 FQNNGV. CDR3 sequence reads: CASSLGQGRETQYF. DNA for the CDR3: TGTGCCAGCAGCTTGGGACAGGGAAGAGAGACCCAGTACTTC.

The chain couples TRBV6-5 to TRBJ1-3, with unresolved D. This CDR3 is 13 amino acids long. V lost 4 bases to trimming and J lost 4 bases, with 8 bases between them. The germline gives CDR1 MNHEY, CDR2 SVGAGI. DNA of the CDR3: TGTGCCAGCAGTTCCTCCAGAGGAAACACCATATATTTT. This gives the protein CASSSSRGNTIYF.

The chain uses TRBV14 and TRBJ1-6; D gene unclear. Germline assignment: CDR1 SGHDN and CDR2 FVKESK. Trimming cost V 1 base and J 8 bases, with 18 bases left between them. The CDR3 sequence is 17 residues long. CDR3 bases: TGTGCCAGCAGCCAAGCGTCAGACTATGCCCCCTATTCACCCCTCCACTTT. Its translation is CASSQASDYAPYSPLHF.

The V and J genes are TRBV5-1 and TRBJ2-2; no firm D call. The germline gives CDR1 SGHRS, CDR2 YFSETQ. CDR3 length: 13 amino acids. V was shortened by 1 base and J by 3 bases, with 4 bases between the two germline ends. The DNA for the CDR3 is TGCGCCAGCAGCTTGCAGGACACCGGGGAGCTGTTTTTT. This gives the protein CASSLQDTGELFF.

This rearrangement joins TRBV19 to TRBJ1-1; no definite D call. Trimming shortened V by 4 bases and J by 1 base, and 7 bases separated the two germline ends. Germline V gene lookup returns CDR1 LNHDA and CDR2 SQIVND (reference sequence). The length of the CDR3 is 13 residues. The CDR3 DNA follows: TGTGCCAGTAGTAGACATCCGAACACTGAAGCTTTCTTT. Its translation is CASSRHPNTEAFF.

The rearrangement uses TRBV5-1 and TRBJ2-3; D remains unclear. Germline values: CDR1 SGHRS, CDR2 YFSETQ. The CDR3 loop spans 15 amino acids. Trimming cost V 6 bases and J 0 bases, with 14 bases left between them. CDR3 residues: CASTRGGSSTDTQYF. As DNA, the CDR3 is TGCGCCAGCACCCGAGGCGGATCTAGCACAGATACGCAGTATTTT.

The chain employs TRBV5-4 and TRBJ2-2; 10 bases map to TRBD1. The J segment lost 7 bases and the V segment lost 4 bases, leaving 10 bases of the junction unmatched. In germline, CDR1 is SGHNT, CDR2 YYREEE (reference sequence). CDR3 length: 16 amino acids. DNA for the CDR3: TGTGCCAGCAGCCTTTCACCGGGACAGGGGAACGGGGAGCTGTTTTTT. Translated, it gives CASSLSPGQGNGELFF. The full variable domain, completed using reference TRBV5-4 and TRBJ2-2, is ETGVTQSPTHLIKTRGQQVTLRCSSQSGHNTVSWYQQALGQGPQFIFQYYREEENGRGNFPPRFSGLQFPNYSSELNVNALELDDSALYLCASSLSPGQGNGELFFGEGSRLTVL.

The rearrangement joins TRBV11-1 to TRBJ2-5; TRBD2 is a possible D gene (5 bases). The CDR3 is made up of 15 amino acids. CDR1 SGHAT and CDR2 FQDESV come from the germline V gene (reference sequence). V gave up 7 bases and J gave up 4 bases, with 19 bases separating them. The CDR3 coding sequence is TGTGCCAGCACCCTCGACCGGGGATCGGCAGAGACCCAGTACTTC. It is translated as CASTLDRGSAETQYF.

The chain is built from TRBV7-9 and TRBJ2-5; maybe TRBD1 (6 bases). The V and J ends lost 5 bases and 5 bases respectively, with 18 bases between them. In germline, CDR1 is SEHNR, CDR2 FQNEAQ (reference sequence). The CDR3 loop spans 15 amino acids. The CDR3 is CASSQKGDITETQYF. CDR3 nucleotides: TGTGCCAGCAGCCAAAAAGGGGACATCACGGAGACCCAGTACTTC.

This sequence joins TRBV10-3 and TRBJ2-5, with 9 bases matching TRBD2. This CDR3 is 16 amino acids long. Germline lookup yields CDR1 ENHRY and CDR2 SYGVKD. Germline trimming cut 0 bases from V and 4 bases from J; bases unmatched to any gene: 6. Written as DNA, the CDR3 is TGTGCCATCAGTGAGTCAGGACTAGCGTGGGCAGAGACCCAGTACTTC. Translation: CAISESGLAWAETQYF.

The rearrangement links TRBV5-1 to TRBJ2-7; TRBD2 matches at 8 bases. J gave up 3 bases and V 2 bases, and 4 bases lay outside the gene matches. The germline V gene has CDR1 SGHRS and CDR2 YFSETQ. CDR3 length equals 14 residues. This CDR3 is CASSFREGGYEQYF. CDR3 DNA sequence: TGCGCCAGCAGCTTCCGGGAGGGAGGCTACGAGCAGTACTTC.

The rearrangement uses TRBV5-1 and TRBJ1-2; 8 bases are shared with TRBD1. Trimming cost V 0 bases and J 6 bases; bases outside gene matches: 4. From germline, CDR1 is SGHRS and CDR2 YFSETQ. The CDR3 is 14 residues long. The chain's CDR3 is CASSLAFRGHGYTF. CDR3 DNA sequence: TGCGCCAGCAGCTTGGCCTTCAGGGGGCATGGCTACACCTTC.

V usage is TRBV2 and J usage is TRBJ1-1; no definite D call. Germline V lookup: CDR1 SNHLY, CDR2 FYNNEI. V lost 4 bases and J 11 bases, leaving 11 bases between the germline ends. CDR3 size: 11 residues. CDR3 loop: CASSVRSEAFF. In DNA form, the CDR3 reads TGTGCCAGCAGTGTACGGTCGGAGGCTTTCTTT. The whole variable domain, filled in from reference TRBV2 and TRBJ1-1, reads EPEVTQTPSHQVTQMGQEVILRCVPISNHLYFYWYRQILGQKVEFLVSFYNNEISEKSEIFDDQFSVERPDGSNFTLKIRSTKLEDSAMYFCASSVRSEAFFGQGTRLTVV.

CDR3 region: CASTGSSSYEQYF. The CDR3 DNA reads TGTGCCAGCACCGGGAGTAGCTCCTACGAGCAGTACTTC. This sequence joins TRBV27 and TRBJ2-7; tentative D call: TRBD2 (6 bases). The V end was cut by 7 bases, the J end by 0 bases, with 10 bases between. Germline V gene data show CDR1 as MNHEY and CDR2 as SMNVEV (reference sequence). The CDR3 has 13 amino acids.

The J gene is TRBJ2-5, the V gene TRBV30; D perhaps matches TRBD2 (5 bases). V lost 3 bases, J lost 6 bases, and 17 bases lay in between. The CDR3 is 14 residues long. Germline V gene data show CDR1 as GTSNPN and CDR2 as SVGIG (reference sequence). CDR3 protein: CAWSRKDSRQTQYF. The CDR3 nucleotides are TGTGCCTGGAGCCGGAAGGACTCCCGGCAGACCCAGTACTTC.

Here the CDR3 DNA reads TGCGCCAGCAGCTTGGGCGTCTCCAGCAATCAGCCCCAGCATTTT. Protein product: CASSLGVSSNQPQHF. The chain carries TRBV5-1 and TRBJ1-5, with no clear D. Trimming pared 0 bases from V and 1 base from J, leaving 8 bases between. The CDR3 has 15 residues. Germline assignment: CDR1 SGHRS and CDR2 YFSETQ. The full variable domain, in which reference TRBV5-1 and TRBJ1-5 provide the parts outside the CDR3, is KAGVTQTPRYLIKTRGQQVTLSCSPISGHRSVSWYQQTPGQGLQFLFEYFSETQRNKGNFPGRFSGRQFSNSRSEMNVSTLELGDSALYLCASSLGVSSNQPQHFGDGTRLSIL.

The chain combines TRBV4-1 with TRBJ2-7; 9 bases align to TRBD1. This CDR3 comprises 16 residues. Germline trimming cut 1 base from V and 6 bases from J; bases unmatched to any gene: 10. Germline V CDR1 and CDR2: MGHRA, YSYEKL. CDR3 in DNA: TGCGCCAGCAGCCAAGTACCAACCGGGACAGGGTCCGAGCAGTACTTC. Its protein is CASSQVPTGTGSEQYF.

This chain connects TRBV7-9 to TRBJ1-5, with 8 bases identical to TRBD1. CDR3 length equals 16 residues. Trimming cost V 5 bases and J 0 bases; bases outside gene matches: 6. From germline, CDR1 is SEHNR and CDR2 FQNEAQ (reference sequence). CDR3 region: CASSTGQGDSNQPQHF. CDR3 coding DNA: TGTGCCAGCAGCACAGGACAGGGAGATAGCAATCAGCCCCAGCATTTT.

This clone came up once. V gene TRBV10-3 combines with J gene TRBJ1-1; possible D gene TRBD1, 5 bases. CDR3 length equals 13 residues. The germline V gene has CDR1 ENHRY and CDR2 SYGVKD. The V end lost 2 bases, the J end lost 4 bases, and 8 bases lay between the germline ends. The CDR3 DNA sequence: TGTGCCATCAGTGAGAAGGGACTCACTGAAGCTTTCTTT. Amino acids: CAISEKGLTEAFF.